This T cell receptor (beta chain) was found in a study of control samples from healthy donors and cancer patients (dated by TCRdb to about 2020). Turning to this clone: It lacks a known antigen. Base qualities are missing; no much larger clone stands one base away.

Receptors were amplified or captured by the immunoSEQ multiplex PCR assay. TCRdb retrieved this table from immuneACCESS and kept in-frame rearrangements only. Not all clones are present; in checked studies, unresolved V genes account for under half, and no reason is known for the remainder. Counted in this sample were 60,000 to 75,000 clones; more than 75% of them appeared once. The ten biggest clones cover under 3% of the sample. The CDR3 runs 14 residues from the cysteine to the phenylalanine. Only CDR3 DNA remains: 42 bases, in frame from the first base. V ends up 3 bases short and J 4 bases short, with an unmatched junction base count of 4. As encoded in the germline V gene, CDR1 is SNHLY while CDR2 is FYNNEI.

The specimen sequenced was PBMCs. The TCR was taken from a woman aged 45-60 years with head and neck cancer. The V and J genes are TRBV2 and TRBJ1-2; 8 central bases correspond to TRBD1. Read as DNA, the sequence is TGTGCCAGCAGTGAGACAGGGGTTAGCTATGGCTACACCTTC. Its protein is CASSETGVSYGYTF.